Each of the 6 T cell receptor beta chains below was sequenced from the same sample in a study of T cell repertoires in aging, cancer and after chemotherapy. Peripheral blood genomic DNA, not sorted cells or RNA, was the template. Multiplex touch-down PCR with TRB-A/B primers amplified rearranged V-D-J TRB sequences. TCRdb recomputed calls from the multiplex PCR reads with MiXCR, one row per CDR3 protein. The data hold over 4,000 distinct CDR3 sequences, with under 25% observed a single time. The sample comprised blood. All receptors come from a human donor in good health. The donor label of this sample is uncertain.

The chain combines TRBV5-1 with TRBJ1-6, with unresolved D. Germline CDR1 reads SGHRS; CDR2 reads YFSETQ. Between the trimmed V and J ends, which lost 3 bases and 5 bases, there was a span of 15 bases. The CDR3 has 16 amino acids. The CDR3 DNA reads as TGCGCCAGCAGCTCCGGGTTTAAAACCGATAATTCACCCCTCCACTTT. It yields the protein CASSSGFKTDNSPLHF.

This clonotype was picked up a small number of times. The J gene is TRBJ2-1, the V gene TRBV7-2, with a weak D call TRBD2 (7 bases). This CDR3 has 17 amino acids. Germline V lookup: CDR1 SGHTA, CDR2 FQGNSA. V was shortened by 0 bases and J by 2 bases, with 14 bases between the two germline ends. Here the CDR3 DNA reads TGTGCCAGCAGCTTAGCGGGGCGGGGGCGAGCCTACAATGAGCAGTTCTTC. The encoded protein is CASSLAGRGRAYNEQFF.

The chain joins TRBV6-5 to TRBJ2-7; 13 bases agree with TRBD2. The germline CDR1 and CDR2 sequences are MNHEY and SVGAGI. The CDR3 spans 18 residues. Trimming cost V 2 bases and J 4 bases; bases outside gene matches: 11. The CDR3 DNA reads TGTGCCAGCAGTTACCGGAGACTAGCGGGGGGAATCGGGTACGAGCAGTACTTC. Its protein product is CASSYRRLAGGIGYEQYF.

This clonotype rates as medium-sized (0.01 to 0.1%). The chain employs TRBV6-1 and TRBJ2-2, with D perhaps given as TRBD1 or TRBD2 (6 bases each). The CDR3 spans 15 residues. Trimming shortened V by 7 bases and J by 1 base, and 13 bases separated the two germline ends. Germline CDR1 reads MNHNS; CDR2 reads SASEGT. The DNA of the CDR3 is TGTGCCAGCAAGGGGGGACCTATGAACACCGGGGAGCTGTTTTTT. Its protein is CASKGGPMNTGELFF.

In this sample, this clonotype is medium-sized (0.01 to 0.1%). This chain joins TRBV7-6 and TRBJ1-3; D is possibly TRBD1 (5 bases). The CDR3 is made up of 16 amino acids. Germline loops: CDR1 SGHVS, CDR2 FNYEAQ. V lost 1 base and J 0 bases, leaving 10 bases between the germline ends. CDR3 sequence (DNA): TGTGCCAGCAGCTTAGAAACAGGCAGCTCTGGAAACACCATATATTTT. Its translation is CASSLETGSSGNTIYF.

This rearrangement joins TRBV5-1 to TRBJ2-7; 10 nucleotides agree with TRBD1. The junction had 6 bases not matched to a gene; V was cut back by 4 bases and J by 5 bases. In germline, CDR1 is SGHRS, CDR2 YFSETQ. The CDR3 spans 14 residues. The CDR3, as DNA: TGCGCCAGCAGCGAGGGACAGGGGTATAACGAGCAGTACTTC. It encodes CASSEGQGYNEQYF.